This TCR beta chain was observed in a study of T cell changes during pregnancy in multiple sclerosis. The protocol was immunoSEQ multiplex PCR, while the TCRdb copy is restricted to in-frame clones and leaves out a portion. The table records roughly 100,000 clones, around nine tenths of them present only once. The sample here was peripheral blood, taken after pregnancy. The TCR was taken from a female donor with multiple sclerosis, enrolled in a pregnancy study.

Here the CDR3 reads CASSQAFALTENNSPLHF. CDR3 nucleotides: TGTGCCAGCAGCCAAGCTTTTGCACTCACAGAAAATAATTCACCCCTCCACTTT. V gene TRBV4-2 combines with J gene TRBJ1-6; D is unclear. V was shortened by 1 base and J by 5 bases, with 18 bases between the two germline ends. CDR1 LGHNA and CDR2 YNFKEQ come from the germline V gene. CDR3 length equals 18 residues.